This is a list of T cell receptor beta chains from one sample in a study of T cells in Graves' hyperthyroidism and ophthalmopathy. TCRdb reprocessed the multiplex PCR reads via MiXCR and lists one record per CDR3 protein. The data show a few hundred thousand distinct CDR3 sequences, approximately 25% seen once. The sample taken for sequencing was blood. The receptor set was obtained from a man aged 45-60 years with Graves' hyperthyroidism. Each CDR3 is given with its conserved first and last residue. A D gene is named only where the DNA matches it firmly. Size is omitted from some rows. Given values are once, few, many or a class for expanded clones.

TRBV7-9	NA	TRBD2	TRBJ2-7	CASSPETSGSSYEQYF	TGTGCCAGCAGCCCCGAGACTAGCGGGAGCTCCTACGAGCAGTACTTC
TRBV7-3	NA	NA	TRBJ2-7	CASSQLGGEQYF	TGTGCCAGCAGCCAGCTCGGGGGTGAGCAGTACTTC
TRBV15	NA	NA	TRBJ1-2	CATSRDLGNFYGYTF	TGTGCCACCAGCAGAGATTTGGGGAATTTCTATGGCTACACCTTC
TRBV12-3/TRBV12-4	NA	NA	TRBJ1-3	CAGTLSVSSGNTIYF	TGTGCCGGAACACTTTCAGTGAGCTCTGGAAACACCATATATTTT
TRBV20-1	few	NA	TRBJ2-3	CSAALAWGTDTQYF	TGCAGTGCGGCCCTAGCCTGGGGCACAGATACGCAGTATTTT
TRBV3-1	NA	NA	TRBJ2-6	CASSHTTSGANVLTF	TGTGCCAGCAGCCATACCACCTCTGGGGCCAACGTCCTGACTTTC
TRBV7-8	few	TRBD1	TRBJ1-1	CASSLTGKGTEAFF	TGTGCCAGCAGCTTGACAGGGAAGGGGACTGAAGCTTTCTTT
TRBV9	many	TRBD2	TRBJ2-1	CASSALAGDNEQFF	TGTGCCAGCAGCGCACTAGCGGGAGATAATGAGCAGTTCTTC
TRBV5-1	NA	NA	TRBJ2-7	CASSLDEPPYEQYF	TGCGCCAGCAGCTTGGATGAGCCCCCCTACGAGCAGTACTTC
TRBV19	NA	TRBD2	TRBJ2-7	CASSISAGEYEQYF	TGTGCCAGTAGTATATCAGCGGGAGAGTACGAGCAGTACTTC
TRBV10-3	few	NA	TRBJ1-5	CAISESEDQPQHF	TGTGCCATCAGTGAGTCCGAAGATCAGCCCCAGCATTTT
TRBV29-1	NA	NA	TRBJ2-5	CSVGQGGRETQYF	TGCAGCGTTGGTCAGGGAGGACGGGAGACCCAGTACTTC
TRBV5-1	few	NA	TRBJ2-7	CASRWTEGSEQYF	TGCGCCAGCAGGTGGACAGAGGGTTCCGAGCAGTACTTC
TRBV11-2	many	TRBD2	TRBJ2-3	CASSSPSTLAGGADTQYF	TGTGCCAGCAGCTCTCCTTCCACTCTAGCGGGAGGCGCAGATACGCAGTATTTT
TRBV28	many	TRBD2	TRBJ2-4	CASTRSREGKNIQYF	TGTGCCAGCACGCGAAGCAGGGAGGGAAAAAACATTCAGTACTTC
TRBV5-1	few	NA	TRBJ1-2	CASSSNLGEDGYTF	TGCGCCAGCAGCTCAAATCTGGGGGAGGATGGCTACACCTTC
TRBV29-1	NA	NA	TRBJ2-1	CSTSIQGNEQFF	TGCAGCACATCGATACAGGGCAATGAGCAGTTCTTC
TRBV19	once	NA	TRBJ2-1	CASSVRQGGYNEQFF	TGTGCCAGTAGTGTCAGACAGGGAGGCTACAATGAGCAGTTCTTC
TRBV20-1	few	TRBD2	TRBJ2-1	CSARDGVAGVAYNEQFF	TGCAGTGCTAGAGATGGTGTAGCGGGAGTAGCCTACAATGAGCAGTTCTTC
TRBV20-1	many	NA	TRBJ2-7	CSARDRKSYEQYF	TGCAGTGCTAGAGATAGGAAGTCCTACGAGCAGTACTTC
TRBV11-2	many	NA	TRBJ2-7	CASSLVGDSYEQYF	TGTGCCAGCAGCTTAGTCGGCGACTCCTACGAGCAGTACTTC
TRBV2	NA	NA	TRBJ1-1	CASSVTPEAFF	TGTGCCAGCAGTGTCACACCTGAAGCTTTCTTT
TRBV28	many	NA	TRBJ2-7	CASSSYAGEQYF	TGTGCCAGCAGCTCGTATGCGGGCGAGCAGTACTTC
TRBV20-1	few	NA	TRBJ2-1	CSAGGRRSYNEQFF	TGCAGTGCAGGCGGGCGGAGGTCCTACAATGAGCAGTTCTTC
TRBV28	NA	TRBD1	TRBJ2-7	CASSQPGQGFEQYF	TGTGCCAGCAGCCAACCGGGACAGGGATTCGAGCAGTACTTC
TRBV3-1	many	NA	TRBJ2-7	CASSQGVSFEQYF	TGTGCCAGCAGCCAAGGGGTTAGCTTCGAGCAGTACTTC
TRBV3-1	many	NA	TRBJ1-1	CASSQRRGSGLTEAFF	TGTGCCAGCAGCCAGAGACGGGGTTCAGGCTTAACTGAAGCTTTCTTT
TRBV19	NA	TRBD1	TRBJ2-1	CASSMVAGGRDEQFF	TGTGCCAGTAGTATGGTGGCAGGGGGCCGGGATGAGCAGTTCTTC
TRBV28	many	TRBD2	TRBJ2-3	CASSPPSGSWPDTQYF	TGTGCCAGCAGTCCTCCTAGCGGGAGTTGGCCAGATACGCAGTATTTT
TRBV12-3/TRBV12-4	many	TRBD2	TRBJ2-1	CASSLRTSGREEQFF	TGTGCCAGCAGTTTAAGGACTAGCGGGAGAGAGGAGCAGTTCTTC
TRBV6-1	NA	NA	TRBJ1-5	CASSASGGPQHF	TGTGCCAGCAGTGCCTCGGGGGGGCCCCAGCATTTT
TRBV13	many	TRBD2	TRBJ2-1	CASSPGLAGGPGPFF	TGTGCCAGCAGCCCCGGACTAGCGGGAGGACCCGGGCCGTTCTTC
TRBV12-3/TRBV12-4	few	NA	TRBJ1-1	CASSLSGTTEAFF	TGTGCCAGCAGTTTATCAGGGACCACTGAAGCTTTCTTT
TRBV2	NA	NA	TRBJ2-7	CASSGTQSSYEQYF	TGTGCCAGCAGCGGGACCCAAAGCTCCTACGAGCAGTACTTC
TRBV19	few	NA	TRBJ2-3	CASRPSPGDTQYF	TGTGCCAGTAGGCCCTCCCCCGGAGATACGCAGTATTTT
TRBV2	NA	TRBD2	TRBJ2-3	CASSESRLAGSDTQYF	TGTGCCAGCAGTGAAAGTCGACTAGCGGGATCAGATACGCAGTATTTT
TRBV11-2	many	NA	TRBJ2-7	CASSLTTATYEQYF	TGTGCCAGCAGCTTAACGACAGCCACCTACGAGCAGTACTTC
TRBV20-1	NA	NA	TRBJ2-3	CSATTLTTDTQYF	TGCAGTGCTACCACCCTGACGACAGATACGCAGTATTTT
TRBV7-9	NA	TRBD1	TRBJ1-2	CASSSPGQGNYGYTF	TGTGCCAGCAGCTCGCCGGGACAGGGGAACTATGGCTACACCTTC